This is a list of T cell receptor beta chains from one sample in a study of vaccination effects on CD4 cells after COVID-19. Generated by immunoSEQ multiplex PCR, the TCRdb table keeps only in-frame clones and is missing some. Of about 22,000 clones detected, about 75% appear once; the ten largest clones hold approximately 19%. No antigens are known for them. Material: CD4+ T cells from PBMCs cultured with HCoV-NL63 spike peptides, obtained before COVID-19 vaccination. All receptors derive from a human donor who received a COVID-19 vaccine. Both conserved end residues are trimmed from each CDR3.

v_call	j_call	cdr3_aa
TRBV7-9	TRBJ2-3	ASSLFEISADTQY
TRBV5-1	TRBJ2-5	ASSLAPGKETQY
TRBV19	TRBJ1-6	ASRNEGRGNSPLH
TRBV7-9	TRBJ2-1	ASSSGTSGKWGQF
TRBV6-5	TRBJ1-3	ASSSVGAPGNTIY
TRBV7-2	TRBJ1-1	ASSLDRGSTEAF
TRBV30	TRBJ1-6	AWSDRVSSPLH
TRBV12-5	TRBJ2-3	ASGLTLLAGGADTQY
TRBV2	TRBJ2-5	ASRGLAGETQY
TRBV5-1	TRBJ1-6	ASSLGHPNSPLH
TRBV7-6	TRBJ2-3	ASSLATGESDTQY
TRBV29-1	TRBJ1-2	SVVGTGGYT
TRBV6-2/TRBV6-3	TRBJ1-5	ASSPRQGARPQH
TRBV29-1	TRBJ1-2	SVAQGARANYGYT
TRBV29-1	TRBJ2-5	STPGQGGKTQY
TRBV20-1	TRBJ2-3	SASGSGTDTDTQY
TRBV6-2/TRBV6-3	TRBJ1-5	ASSYPTGGLNQPQH
TRBV9	TRBJ1-3	ASSVGDGNTIY
TRBV24-1	TRBJ1-1	ATSAGLGRNTEAF
TRBV7-2	TRBJ1-5	ASSSPPQPQH
TRBV11-2	TRBJ1-2	ASRVTGGTGYT
TRBV2	TRBJ2-2	ASRLDRGGTGELF
TRBV7-9	TRBJ1-1	ASSFRPGTGNTEAF
TRBV6-4	TRBJ2-1	ASSPGTLHNEQF
TRBV27	TRBJ2-2	ASRLLAGGPMNTGELF
TRBV5-6	TRBJ1-5	ASSLREGWDNQPQH
TRBV5-1	TRBJ1-2	ASSAEANYGYT
TRBV3-1/TRBV3-2	TRBJ1-1	ASSFGPTGLQNTEAF
TRBV30	TRBJ1-4	AWSLGGRKKLF
TRBV7-9	TRBJ1-1	ASSLGSGDSSHKAF
TRBV7-2	TRBJ1-1	ASSLQGVGTEAF
TRBV6-5	TRBJ2-2	ASTGLRNTGELF
TRBV11-3	TRBJ2-3	ASSLVGADTQY
TRBV5-1	TRBJ2-7	ASSLLAGGTPEQY
TRBV12-3/TRBV12-4	TRBJ2-5	ASRRDSRETQY
TRBV28	TRBJ2-3	ASSPWTGGNTDTQY
TRBV5-1	TRBJ1-1	ASSLGPGVTEAF
TRBV5-4	TRBJ1-3	ASSQYSHGSGNTIY
TRBV19	TRBJ2-1	ASSMGLANNEQF
TRBV6-2/TRBV6-3	TRBJ1-1	ASSYGIKSMNTEAF
TRBV30	TRBJ2-7	AWSGGTGRGQY
TRBV6-5	TRBJ1-2	ASRAPNYGYT
TRBV20-1	TRBJ2-1	SASSMAGTSYNEQF
TRBV6-5	TRBJ1-2	ASSYSGIGGYT
TRBV5-1	TRBJ1-1	ASSADGQNTEAF
TRBV12-5	TRBJ2-1	ASGSRVAASDLNEQF